There are a few counts of the clone carrying this T cell receptor (beta chain). Its cognate antigen is unknown. The germline V and J ends were trimmed by 0 bases and 2 bases, with 13 bases remaining between them. The CDR3 sequence is 16 residues long. CDR1 is SGHNT, CDR2 YYREEE, per germline (reference sequence). The data were taken from a study of beta chain features in type 1 diabetes. Across the whole study: Cells sorted and examined across all samples totaled almost 110 million.

As every portion of the isolated RNA was reverse transcribed, the sequencing read expressed TCRB transcripts. Clones were sequenced by immunoSEQ multiplex PCR, and TCRdb holds only the in-frame ones, with some missing. The repertoire holds around 250,000 clones, approximately 25% seen once, with around 0.013% in the top ten. CD45RO/CCR7/CD25/CD127/CD95/CD27 separated CD4+ naive, central memory, regulatory and stem cell-like memory cells by sorting. Study-wide findings and caveats: For type 1 diabetes patients, VDJ junctions showed fewer insertions and more deletions. Among patients with Type 1 diabetes, TCRB CDR3s were moderately but significantly shorter in every one of the four CD4+ subsets.

Sequencing input: naive CD4+ T cells from blood. The chain combines TRBV5-4 with TRBJ2-3; the D is unclear. The sequence was obtained from a woman aged 25 to 39 with type 1 diabetes. The CDR3 bases are TGTGCCAGCAGCTTGGCAAAAGGAGTTTCCACAGATACGCAGTATTTT. Its protein is CASSLAKGVSTDTQYF.